These 26 T cell receptor beta chains were all obtained from the same sample, sequenced in a study of technical replicates of blood from several donors (dated by TCRdb to the late 2010s). The library was prepared using the immunoSEQ multiplex PCR assay. Drawn from immuneACCESS, this table holds only the in-frame rearrangements with V and J called that TCRdb kept. Clones are partly lost; checked studies trace under half to an unresolved V gene and leave the rest unexplained. The sample table records some 11,000 clones; roughly 93% of these occur just once. Roughly 7.2% of the sample belongs to the ten largest clones. The sample comprised PBMCs. Receptors originate from a human donor in good health.

In its sample, this clone was seen once. The chain recombines TRBV4-2 with TRBJ2-3, with a possible D match to TRBD2 (5 bases). Germline CDR1 reads LGHNA; CDR2 reads YNFKEQ. V gave up 3 bases and J gave up 0 bases, with 13 bases separating them. The CDR3 has 16 residues. The CDR3 DNA reads TGTGCCAGCAGCCAGTTAGCGTACCCTAGCACAGATACGCAGTATTTT. This encodes CASSQLAYPSTDTQYF.

The chain joins TRBV5-1 to TRBJ2-3, with a possible D match to TRBD1 (5 bases). V was cut by 2 bases and J by 0 bases, with 10 bases left in between. The CDR3 is 15 residues long. Germline V gives CDR1 SGHRS, CDR2 YFSETQ. DNA for the CDR3: TGCGCCAGCAGCTTTAGGGGTTCTAGCACAGATACGCAGTATTTT. It yields the protein CASSFRGSSTDTQYF.

The rearrangement uses TRBV20-1 and TRBJ2-7; unclear D gene. V gave up 5 bases and J gave up 3 bases, with 8 bases separating them. Per germline, CDR1 DFQATT and CDR2 SNEGSKA (reference sequence). This CDR3 has 11 residues. CDR3 protein: CSAEANYEQYF. CDR3 in DNA: TGCAGTGCTGAGGCCAACTACGAGCAGTACTTC.

The J gene is TRBJ2-7, the V gene TRBV6-5, with D perhaps TRBD2 (6 bases). Trimming pared 5 bases from V and 0 bases from J, leaving 11 bases between. Germline assignment: CDR1 MNHEY and CDR2 SVGAGI. The CDR3 spans 14 residues. The CDR3 DNA is TGTGCCAGCAGTACTAGCTACCGCTCCTACGAGCAGTACTTC. This encodes CASSTSYRSYEQYF.

The chain combines TRBV19 with TRBJ2-7; TRBD2 aligns across 10 bases. V shed 6 bases, J shed 3 bases, and the junction held 5 bases outside the gene matches. The CDR3 consists of 14 residues. Germline V gene sequence: CDR1 LNHDA, CDR2 SQIVND (reference sequence). Here the CDR3 DNA reads TGTGCCAGTAGGGAAGCGGGAGGGGTCTACGAGCAGTACTTC. As protein: CASREAGGVYEQYF.

The chain couples TRBV12-5 to TRBJ1-1, with D tentatively TRBD1 (6 bases). This CDR3 comprises 12 residues. V lost 5 bases, J lost 4 bases, and 8 bases lay in between. Germline V lookup: CDR1 LGHNT, CDR2 FRNRAP. CDR3 in amino acids: CASGLGGTEAFF. The DNA of the CDR3 is TGTGCTAGTGGTCTAGGGGGCACTGAAGCTTTCTTT.

The chain combines TRBV29-1 with TRBJ1-2; D remains unclear. CDR1 SQVTM and CDR2 ANQGSEA come from the germline V gene. The V end lost 7 bases, the J end lost 0 bases, and 12 bases lay between the germline ends. The CDR3 is 13 amino acids. The CDR3 region is CSATLIANYGYTF. Written as DNA, the CDR3 is TGCAGCGCCACCCTAATTGCTAACTATGGCTACACCTTC.

This clone was seen only once. CDR3 residues: CASSVSGTGYTGELFF. DNA for the CDR3: TGTGCCAGCAGCGTCTCCGGGACAGGATACACCGGGGAGCTGTTTTTT. The V call is TRBV9, the J call TRBJ2-2; TRBD1 matches at 8 bases. V shed 2 bases and J 3 bases; nucleotides not matched to a gene: 6. CDR3 length: 16 residues. In germline, CDR1 is SGDLS, CDR2 YYNGEE.

This clone appeared a single time. The chain links TRBV27 to TRBJ2-1, with D maybe TRBD2 (6 bases). V was clipped by 7 bases and J by 4 bases, with 17 bases between them. Germline V CDR1 and CDR2: MNHEY, SMNVEV (reference sequence). This CDR3 comprises 15 residues. The CDR3 here is CASTGGADRYNEQFF. The DNA for the CDR3 is TGTGCCAGCACCGGAGGGGCGGACCGATACAATGAGCAGTTCTTC.

This clone occurred once. The chain combines TRBV27 with TRBJ2-7; 8 bases fit TRBD1. The length of the CDR3 is 14 residues. Unmatched junction bases numbered 7, after V lost 3 bases and J lost 6 bases. In germline, CDR1 is MNHEY, CDR2 SMNVEV (reference sequence). In DNA form, the CDR3 reads TGTGCCAGCAGTTTCGGACAGGGTACAAGCGAGCAGTACTTC. Its protein is CASSFGQGTSEQYF.

This sequence joins TRBV10-2 and TRBJ1-2; D is ambiguous. This CDR3 spans 13 amino acids. Trimming pared 1 base from V and 3 bases from J, leaving 6 bases between. Looked up from germline, CDR1 is WSHSY and CDR2 is SAAADI. The CDR3 sequence is CASSEYRDYGYTF. The CDR3 DNA sequence: TGCGCCAGCAGTGAGTACAGAGACTATGGCTACACCTTC.

The CDR3 is CAIRQGATYGYTF. CDR3 nucleotide sequence: TGTGCCATCCGACAGGGGGCGACCTATGGCTACACCTTC. V usage is TRBV10-3 and J usage is TRBJ1-2; 10 bases match TRBD1. Trimming removed 8 bases from V and 4 bases from J; junction bases left unmatched: 4. The germline V gene encodes CDR1 ENHRY and CDR2 SYGVKD. The CDR3 has 13 amino acids.

The chain employs TRBV29-1 and TRBJ1-5, with no clear D. The CDR3 has 15 residues. Germline V gene sequence: CDR1 SQVTM, CDR2 ANQGSEA. Trimming took off 6 bases at V and 2 bases at J, with 17 bases between the two ends. The CDR3 DNA is TGCAGCGTCGCAGACGGGGTGCTTGGCAATCAGCCCCAGCATTTT. This codes for CSVADGVLGNQPQHF.

The chain links TRBV27 to TRBJ1-1, with D possibly TRBD1 on 5 matching bases. The CDR3 has 13 residues. The ends were cut back, 6 bases at V and 4 bases at J, with 12 bases in the middle. CDR1 is MNHEY, CDR2 SMNVEV, per germline (reference sequence). The CDR3 DNA reads as TGTGCCAGCAGGGGGCCGGTCGGCACTGAAGCTTTCTTT. Translation gives CASRGPVGTEAFF.

The chain couples TRBV6-1 to TRBJ2-1; D is perhaps TRBD1 (5 bases). With 2 bases removed from V and 0 bases from J, the gap between germline ends came to 11 bases. CDR3 size: 16 residues. Germline-derived CDR1 and CDR2 are MNHNS and SASEGT. CDR3 residues: CASSELVTASYNEQFF. Here the CDR3 DNA reads TGTGCCAGCAGTGAACTTGTGACAGCCTCCTACAATGAGCAGTTCTTC.

The chain carries TRBV5-4 and TRBJ1-1; no firm D call. Trimming shortened V by 1 base and J by 1 base, and 5 bases separated the two germline ends. Germline CDR1 SGHNT, CDR2 YYREEE (reference sequence). This CDR3 comprises 13 residues. CDR3 sequence (DNA): TGTGCCAGCAGCTTGCAGGAGAACACTGAAGCTTTCTTT. The encoded protein is CASSLQENTEAFF. The variable domain in full, completed from reference TRBV5-4 and TRBJ1-1, reads ETGVTQSPTHLIKTRGQQVTLRCSSQSGHNTVSWYQQALGQGPQFIFQYYREEENGRGNFPPRFSGLQFPNYSSELNVNALELDDSALYLCASSLQENTEAFFGQGTRLTVV.

The genes are TRBV7-9 and TRBJ2-7; TRBD2 aligns across 8 bases. Germline lookup yields CDR1 SEHNR and CDR2 FQNEAQ (reference sequence). After removal of 5 bases from V and 5 bases from J, the junction contained 8 bases not matched to a gene. There are 14 residues in the CDR3. CDR3 nucleotides: TGTGCCAGCAGCCTCAGCGGGAGTTCCGACGAGCAGTACTTC. This translates into CASSLSGSSDEQYF.

V gene TRBV5-1 combines with J gene TRBJ2-5; D might be TRBD2 (6 bases). V lost 7 bases and J 1 base, leaving 20 bases between the germline ends. The CDR3 totals 16 residues. The germline CDR1 and CDR2 sequences are SGHRS and YFSETQ. The CDR3 region has the DNA TGCGCCAGCGGTTGGGGGGACGAGTACCCCCAAGAGACCCAGTACTTC. This codes for CASGWGDEYPQETQYF.

This rearrangement joins TRBV7-3 to TRBJ2-3, with TRBD2 matching 11 bases. V lost 3 bases to trimming and J lost 1 base; unmatched junction nucleotides: 0. This CDR3 spans 15 amino acids. Per germline, CDR1 SGHTA and CDR2 FQGTGA. CDR3 DNA sequence: TGTGCCAGCAGCTTTAGCGGGAGGGGCACAGATACGCAGTATTTT. It codes for CASSFSGRGTDTQYF. Supplemented by reference TRBV7-3 and TRBJ2-3, the full variable domain reads GAGVSQTPSNKVTEKGKYVELRCDPISGHTALYWYRQSLGQGPEFLIYFQGTGAADDSGLPNDRFFAVRPEGSVSTLKIQRTERGDSAVYLCASSFSGRGTDTQYFGPGTRLTVL.

V and J are TRBV11-2 and TRBJ2-1, with TRBD2 identical over 10 bases. The CDR3 extends over 15 amino acids. Germline CDR1 reads SGHAT; CDR2 reads FQNNGV. J lost 4 bases, V lost 5 bases, and 5 bases had no gene match. Written as DNA, the CDR3 is TGTGCCAGCAGCACGCTAGCGGGAGAGTACAATGAGCAGTTCTTC. It specifies CASSTLAGEYNEQFF.

The CDR3: CASTSGYQPQHF. The CDR3 DNA is TGTGCCAGTACTTCAGGGTATCAGCCCCAGCATTTT. This chain uses TRBV19 with TRBJ1-5; maybe TRBD1 (5 bases). Trimming left V 7 bases short and J 5 bases short, with 9 bases between. CDR1 and CDR2 from the germline V gene are LNHDA and SQIVND (reference sequence). The CDR3 loop spans 12 amino acids.

The chain combines TRBV6-5 with TRBJ1-1; tentatively, D is TRBD1 (5 bases). V gave up 7 bases and J gave up 10 bases, with 19 bases separating them. The CDR3 contains 13 residues. Germline V lookup: CDR1 MNHEY, CDR2 SVGAGI. CDR3 region: CASTGPRDWRAFF. The CDR3 region has the DNA TGTGCCAGCACCGGACCCAGGGACTGGCGAGCTTTCTTT.

V usage is TRBV5-4 and J usage is TRBJ2-1; the match to TRBD2 covers 10 bases. Losses at the gene ends were 9 bases for V and 8 bases for J; bases not matched to a gene: 14. The CDR3 is 15 residues long. Germline lookup yields CDR1 SGHNT and CDR2 YYREEE (reference sequence). This CDR3 reads CATTGGPSGSDEQFF. CDR3 nucleotides: TGTGCCACAACCGGCGGGCCTAGCGGGAGTGATGAGCAGTTCTTC.

V is TRBV5-4 and J is TRBJ2-2; perhaps TRBD2 as D (6 bases). Trimming removed 2 bases at V and 3 bases at J, with 11 bases between. The germline V gene has CDR1 SGHNT and CDR2 YYREEE (reference sequence). The CDR3 spans 15 residues. In DNA form, the CDR3 reads TGTGCCAGCAGCTTTGAGCGGGTGCACACCGGGGAGCTGTTTTTT. Its translation is CASSFERVHTGELFF.

V and J are TRBV28 and TRBJ2-7, with 8 bases lining up with TRBD2. The ends lost 6 bases at V and 4 bases at J; junction bases unmatched: 8. This CDR3 comprises 14 residues. Germline V gene data show CDR1 as MDHEN and CDR2 as SYDVKM. The CDR3 loop reads CASRPGGSKYEQYF. DNA for the CDR3: TGTGCCAGCAGACCGGGGGGGTCTAAATACGAGCAGTACTTC.

V usage is TRBV30 and J usage is TRBJ2-2; a possible D gene is TRBD1 (7 bases). CDR1 and CDR2 (germline): GTSNPN, SVGIG (reference sequence). The CDR3 loop spans 16 amino acids. The ends were cut back, 1 base at V and 4 bases at J, with 16 bases in the middle. DNA of the CDR3: TGTGCCTGGAGTGCACAGGGGACTTGGGGCACCGGGGAGCTGTTTTTT. Translated, it gives CAWSAQGTWGTGELFF.